Listed here is a single T cell receptor beta chain. Its antigen is as yet unknown. Treatment meaning: oral pan-JAK inhibitor, 5-10 mg twice daily. Individuals with alopecia areata gave both lesional scalp punch biopsies and peripheral blood for collection. Germline loops: CDR1 SEHNR, CDR2 FQNEAQ (reference sequence). Deletions cut 3 bases from V and 6 bases from J, with 7 bases between. The CDR3 is 12 residues long. Following RNA extraction, reverse transcription yielded cDNA that acted as the sequencing template. The protocol was immunoSEQ multiplex PCR, while the TCRdb copy is restricted to in-frame clones and leaves out a portion. Among roughly 140,000 clones listed, about four fifths were seen once. The data were taken from a study of CD8+ T cells in alopecia areata. Study findings and constraints: Clonality in the scalp and expanded CD8+ clones ranked among the top 100 were significantly decreased by tofacitinib. Mice gave a clearer picture of TCR sharing than patients did, possibly for HLA-related reasons. Higher clonality and more expanded CD8+ clones appeared in lesional than normal scalp.

This chain uses TRBV7-9 with TRBJ2-3, with D possibly TRBD1 on 6 matching bases. This material consisted of CD8+ T cells sorted from blood, taken at week 4, from a patient treated with tofacitinib. The receptor was isolated from a human donor with alopecia areata. CDR3 amino acids: CASSFRGDTQYF. The CDR3 nucleotides read TGTGCCAGCAGCTTTAGGGGGGATACGCAGTATTTT.